This T cell receptor (beta chain) came from a study of shared clonotypes between healthy human individuals. The ends lost 3 bases at V and 3 bases at J; junction bases unmatched: 2. From germline, CDR1 is LNHDA and CDR2 SQIVND (reference sequence). The length of the CDR3 is 15 residues. Overall study findings and caveats: Sampling covered blood only; tissue repertoires likely differ. What rarefaction showed was incomplete sorted-subset sequencing despite large depth. Between a handful of donors, naive CD4 clonotypes were shared at a level of about 5%.

CD45RO-negative cells were positively selected for CCR7, leaving out terminally differentiated effector memory CD45RA+ cells. Deep level was the assay's run setting. Data came from immunoSEQ multiplex PCR; TCRdb stores just in-frame clones and leaves some out. This table has around 700,000 clones, just over 90% appearing once. About this clone itself: What it binds is unknown.

The J gene is TRBJ2-2, the V gene TRBV19; 9 nucleotides agree with TRBD1. The origin of this receptor is a young man in good health. The sequencing sample was made of naive CD8+ T cells sorted from blood. The CDR3 DNA reads as TGTGCCAGTAGTATGGGGACAGGGTACACCGGGGAGCTGTTTTTT. Its translation is CASSMGTGYTGELFF.